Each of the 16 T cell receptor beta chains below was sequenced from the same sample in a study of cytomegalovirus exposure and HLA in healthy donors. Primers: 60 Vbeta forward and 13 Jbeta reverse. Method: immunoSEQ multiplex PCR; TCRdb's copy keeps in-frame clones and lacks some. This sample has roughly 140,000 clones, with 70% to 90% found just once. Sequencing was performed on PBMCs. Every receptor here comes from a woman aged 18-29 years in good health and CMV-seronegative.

CDR3 nucleotides: TGTGCCAGCAGCGCCGCCGGGACAGGGGGTCAAGGCTACACCTTC. Protein sequence: CASSAAGTGGQGYTF. The rearrangement links TRBV9 to TRBJ1-2, with TRBD1 matching over 11 bases. CDR3 size: 15 residues. CDR1 SGDLS and CDR2 YYNGEE come from the germline V gene. J gave up 8 bases and V 3 bases, and 9 bases lay outside the gene matches.

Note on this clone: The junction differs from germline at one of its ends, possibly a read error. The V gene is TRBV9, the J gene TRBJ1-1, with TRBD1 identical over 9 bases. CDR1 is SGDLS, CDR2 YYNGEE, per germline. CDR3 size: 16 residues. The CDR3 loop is CVSSAQPTGGSTEAFF. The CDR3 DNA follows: TGTGTCAGCAGCGCCCAGCCGACAGGGGGGAGCACTGAAGCTTTCTTT.

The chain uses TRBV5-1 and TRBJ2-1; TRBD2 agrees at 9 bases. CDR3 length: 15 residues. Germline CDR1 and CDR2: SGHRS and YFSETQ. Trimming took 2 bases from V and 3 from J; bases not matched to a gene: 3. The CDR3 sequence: CASSFGTSIYNEQFF. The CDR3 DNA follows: TGCGCCAGCAGCTTCGGGACTAGCATCTACAATGAGCAGTTCTTC.

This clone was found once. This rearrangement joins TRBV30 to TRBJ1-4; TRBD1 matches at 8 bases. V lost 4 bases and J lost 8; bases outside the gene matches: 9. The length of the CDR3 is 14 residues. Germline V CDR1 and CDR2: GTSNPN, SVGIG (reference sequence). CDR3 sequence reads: CAWNRGQGPEKLFF. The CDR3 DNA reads TGTGCCTGGAACCGCGGACAGGGTCCGGAAAAACTGTTTTTT.

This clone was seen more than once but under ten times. The CDR3 sequence is CASSSTPRTGQGEQFF. CDR3 sequence (DNA): TGTGCCAGCAGCTCCACCCCCCGGACAGGGCAGGGTGAGCAGTTCTTC. The chain has TRBV11-2 and TRBJ2-1; 8 bases agree with TRBD1. Germline V gene data show CDR1 as SGHAT and CDR2 as FQNNGV. V was clipped by 4 bases and J by 9 bases; unmatched bases: 14. This CDR3 is built from 16 residues. The full variable domain, rest sourced from reference TRBV11-2 and TRBJ2-1, is EAGVAQSPRYKIIEKRQSVAFWCNPISGHATLYWYQQILGQGPKLLIQFQNNGVVDDSQLPKDRFSAERLKGVDSTLKIQPAKLEDSAVYLCASSSTPRTGQGEQFFGPGTRLTVL.

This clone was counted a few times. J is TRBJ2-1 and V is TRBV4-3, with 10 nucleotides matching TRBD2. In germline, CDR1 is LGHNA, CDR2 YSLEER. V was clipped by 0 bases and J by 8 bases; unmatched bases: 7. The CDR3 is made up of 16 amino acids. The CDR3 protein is CASSQDDLAGGHEQFF. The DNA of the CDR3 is TGCGCCAGCAGCCAAGATGATTTAGCGGGAGGACATGAGCAGTTCTTC.

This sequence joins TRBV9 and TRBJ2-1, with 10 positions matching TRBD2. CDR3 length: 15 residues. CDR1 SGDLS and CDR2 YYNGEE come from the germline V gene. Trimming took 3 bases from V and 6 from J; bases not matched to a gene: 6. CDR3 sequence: CASSATSGIGNEQFF. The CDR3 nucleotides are TGTGCCAGCAGCGCAACTAGCGGGATAGGCAATGAGCAGTTCTTC. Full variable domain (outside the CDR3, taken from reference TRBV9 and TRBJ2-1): DSGVTQTPKHLITATGQRVTLRCSPRSGDLSVYWYQQSLDQGLQFLIQYYNGEERAKGNILERFSAQQFPDLHSELNLSSLELGDSALYFCASSATSGIGNEQFFGPGTRLTVL.

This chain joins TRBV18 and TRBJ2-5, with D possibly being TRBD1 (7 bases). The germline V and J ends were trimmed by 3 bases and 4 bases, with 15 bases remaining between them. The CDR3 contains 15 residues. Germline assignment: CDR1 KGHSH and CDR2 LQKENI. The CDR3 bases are TGTGCCAGCTCACCCCCATCAGGGGGGCGAGAGACCCAGTACTTC. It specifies CASSPPSGGRETQYF.

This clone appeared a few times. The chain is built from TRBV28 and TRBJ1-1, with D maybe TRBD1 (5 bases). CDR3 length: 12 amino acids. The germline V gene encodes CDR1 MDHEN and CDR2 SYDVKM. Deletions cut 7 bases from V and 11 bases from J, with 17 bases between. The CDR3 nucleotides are TGTGCCAGCACCACTGGGGGGAGGAGGGCTTTCTTT. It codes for CASTTGGRRAFF.

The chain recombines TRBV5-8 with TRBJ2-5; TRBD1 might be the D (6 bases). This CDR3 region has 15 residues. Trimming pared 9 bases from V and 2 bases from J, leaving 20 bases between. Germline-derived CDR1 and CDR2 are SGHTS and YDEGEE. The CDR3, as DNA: TGTGCCACACATAGAGGGACACGGACTCAAGAGACCCAGTACTTC. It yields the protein CATHRGTRTQETQYF.

The CDR3 here is CATSPGGVVYEQYF. In DNA form, the CDR3 reads TGTGCCACCTCCCCAGGGGGCGTCGTCTACGAGCAGTACTTC. The chain carries TRBV6-6 and TRBJ2-7; 8 positions agree with TRBD1. The CDR3 runs to 14 residues. In germline, CDR1 is MNHNY, CDR2 SVGAGI (reference sequence). Trimming at V came to 10 bases and at J to 3 bases, leaving 11 bases not matched to a gene.

Here the CDR3 DNA reads TGTGCCAGCAGTTTATGGTCAGGGGATCAGCCCCAGCATTTT. Protein: CASSLWSGDQPQHF. V usage is TRBV27 and J usage is TRBJ1-5; tentative D call: TRBD1 (6 bases). The CDR3 sequence is 14 residues long. CDR1 MNHEY and CDR2 SMNVEV come from the germline V gene (reference sequence). Trimming shortened V by 1 base and J by 5 bases, and 9 bases separated the two germline ends.

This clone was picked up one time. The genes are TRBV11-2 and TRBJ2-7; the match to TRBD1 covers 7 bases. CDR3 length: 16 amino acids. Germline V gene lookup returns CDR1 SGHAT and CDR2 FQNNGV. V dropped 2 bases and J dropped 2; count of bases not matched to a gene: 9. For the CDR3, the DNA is TGTGCCAGCAGCTTATTCGGGACAGTGGACGCCTACGAGCAGTACTTC. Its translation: CASSLFGTVDAYEQYF. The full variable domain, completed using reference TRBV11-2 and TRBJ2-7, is EAGVAQSPRYKIIEKRQSVAFWCNPISGHATLYWYQQILGQGPKLLIQFQNNGVVDDSQLPKDRFSAERLKGVDSTLKIQPAKLEDSAVYLCASSLFGTVDAYEQYFGPGTRLTVT.

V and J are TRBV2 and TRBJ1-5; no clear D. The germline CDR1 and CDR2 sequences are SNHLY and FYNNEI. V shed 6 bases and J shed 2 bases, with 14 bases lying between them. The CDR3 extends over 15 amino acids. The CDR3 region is CASRSGLVGNQPQHF. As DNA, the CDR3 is TGTGCCAGCAGGTCCGGTTTGGTGGGCAATCAGCCCCAGCATTTT.

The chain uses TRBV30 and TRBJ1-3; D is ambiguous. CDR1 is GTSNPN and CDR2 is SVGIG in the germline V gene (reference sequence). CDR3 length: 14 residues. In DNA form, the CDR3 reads TGTGCGTGGCAGGCGGGTTACTCTGGAAACACCATATATTTT. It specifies CAWQAGYSGNTIYF.

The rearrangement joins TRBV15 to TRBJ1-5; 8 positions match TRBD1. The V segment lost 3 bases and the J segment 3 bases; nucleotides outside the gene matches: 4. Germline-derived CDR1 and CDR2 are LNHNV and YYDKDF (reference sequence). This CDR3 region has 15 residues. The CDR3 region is CATSRTGEFNQPQHF. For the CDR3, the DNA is TGTGCCACCAGCAGGACAGGGGAGTTCAATCAGCCCCAGCATTTT.